The 21 T cell receptor beta chains below were found in one sample sequenced in a study of patients and donors after allogeneic stem cell transplantation. In TCRdb, the RT-PCR reads were re-called with MiXCR into one record per CDR3 protein. The profile shows approximately 410,000 distinct CDR3 sequences, under 20% of them singletons. The sequenced material came from blood, either unsorted or a sorted T cell fraction (not recorded which). The source of these receptors is a human donor who was either an allogeneic HSCT recipient or a stem cell or donor lymphocyte infusion donor (not recorded which). It is not recorded whose cells these are; they may come from a transplant donor.

In this sample, this clonotype turned up a few times. CDR3 amino acids: CATSGGYNEQFF. CDR3 sequence (DNA): TGTGCCACCTCCGGAGGGTACAATGAGCAGTTCTTC. J is TRBJ2-1 and V is TRBV6-6; perhaps TRBD2 as D (6 bases). Trimming left V 10 bases short and J 4 bases short, with 11 bases between. The CDR3 runs 12 residues. CDR1 is MNHNY, CDR2 SVGAGI, per germline (reference sequence).

This clonotype has ten or more counts. V is TRBV15 and J is TRBJ2-3, with 7 bases that match TRBD1. J lost 6 bases, V lost 0 bases, and 12 bases had no gene match. The CDR3 spans 17 residues. Germline V gives CDR1 LNHNV, CDR2 YYDKDF (reference sequence). The CDR3 nucleotides are TGTGCCACCAGCAGAGACCGTTACAGGGGATCAGGTGATACGCAGTATTTT. Translation: CATSRDRYRGSGDTQYF. The entire variable domain, with the rest obtained from reference TRBV15 and TRBJ2-3, is as follows: DAMVIQNPRYQVTQFGKPVTLSCSQTLNHNVMYWYQQKSSQAPKLLFHYYDKDFNNEADTPDNFQSRRPNTSFCFLDIRSPGLGDTAMYLCATSRDRYRGSGDTQYFGPGTRLTVL.

There are a few counts of this clonotype. The J gene is TRBJ1-2, the V gene TRBV30; no firm D call. V gave up 5 bases and J gave up 7 bases, with 11 bases separating them. The germline V gene has CDR1 GTSNPN and CDR2 SVGIG (reference sequence). The CDR3 is 11 residues long. Here the CDR3 reads CAWLEGTGYTF. In nucleotides, the CDR3 is TGTGCCTGGCTTGAGGGAACTGGCTACACCTTC. Using reference TRBV30 and TRBJ1-2 for the parts outside the CDR3, the full variable domain is SQTIHQWPATLVQPVGSPLSLECTVEGTSNPNLYWYRQAAGRGLQLLFYSVGIGQISSEVPQNLSASRPQDRQFILSSKKLLLSDSGFYLCAWLEGTGYTFGSGTRLTVV.

The chain joins TRBV6-5 to TRBJ1-2, with D unresolved. The germline V gene has CDR1 MNHEY and CDR2 SVGAGI. Trimming left V 0 bases short and J 5 bases short, with 10 bases between. This CDR3 spans 14 amino acids. DNA of the CDR3: TGTGCCAGCAGTTACTCGTCTAAAGATTATGGCTACACCTTC. Protein sequence: CASSYSSKDYGYTF.

The chain uses TRBV5-1 and TRBJ2-7, with TRBD1 as a possible D gene (5 bases). This CDR3 region has 15 residues. CDR1 SGHRS and CDR2 YFSETQ come from the germline V gene. V was pared by 3 bases and J by 4 bases, with 17 bases between. CDR3 amino acids: CASSSPGKSLYEQYF. CDR3 DNA: TGCGCCAGCAGCTCCCCAGGGAAGAGCCTGTACGAGCAGTACTTC.

Here the CDR3 reads CSARDRSNEQFF. Here the CDR3 DNA reads TGCAGTGCTAGAGATCGGAGCAATGAGCAGTTCTTC. This chain uses TRBV20-1 with TRBJ2-1; D gene ambiguous. The CDR3 is 12 residues long. V was cut by 0 bases and J by 6 bases, with 6 bases left in between. Germline V gene lookup returns CDR1 DFQATT and CDR2 SNEGSKA (reference sequence).

This clonotype has a handful of counts. The gene calls are TRBV6-1 and TRBJ1-2, with D unresolved. Germline CDR1 and CDR2: MNHNS and SASEGT. This CDR3 has 13 amino acids. V lost 6 bases and J lost 5, with 13 bases in between. CDR3 DNA: TGTGCCAGCAGCTCCGGCGAGCGGTATGGCTACACCTTC. Translating gives CASSSGERYGYTF.

The chain joins TRBV6-1 to TRBJ2-7, with D possibly matching TRBD2 (5 bases). There are 15 residues in the CDR3. From germline, CDR1 is MNHNS and CDR2 SASEGT. V lost 5 bases to trimming and J lost 5 bases, with 19 bases between them. The CDR3 region has the DNA TGTGCCAGCAGTCAAGTTCGGGTCAACGGGGACGAGCAGTACTTC. Translation gives CASSQVRVNGDEQYF.

This clonotype was picked up many times. At one of its ends the junction is not consistent with the germline gene, which may arise from a read error. V usage is TRBV12-3 or TRBV12-4 and J usage is TRBJ2-7, with D unclear. This CDR3 region has 12 residues. DNA of the CDR3: TGTGCCAGCAGCCATGACGGTCGCCTGCCACACTTC. It yields the protein CASSHDGRLPHF.

The CDR3 sequence is CSAARHGRRETQYF. The CDR3 region has the DNA TGCAGTGCTGCACGCCACGGGAGGCGAGAGACCCAGTACTTC. The J gene is TRBJ2-5, the V gene TRBV20-1, with 7 bases identical to TRBD2. With 5 bases clipped from V and 4 bases from J, the junction kept 10 bases outside the gene matches. This CDR3 has 14 residues. Germline V gene sequence: CDR1 DFQATT, CDR2 SNEGSKA (reference sequence).

This clonotype came up many times. The chain recombines TRBV6-1 with TRBJ2-3; TRBD2 matches at 8 bases. The CDR3 totals 15 residues. After removal of 7 bases from V and 3 bases from J, the junction contained 9 bases not matched to a gene. Germline CDR1 is MNHNS and CDR2 is SASEGT. CDR3 residues: CASTRTSLGTDTQYF. CDR3 DNA: TGTGCCAGCACCCGGACTAGCTTGGGGACAGATACGCAGTATTTT.

This clonotype was seen ten or more times. This chain uses TRBV24-1 with TRBJ2-2, with 13 positions matching TRBD2. CDR3 length equals 17 residues. J lost 8 bases, V lost 3 bases, and 8 bases had no gene match. CDR1 and CDR2 (germline): KGHDR, SFDVKD. In DNA, the CDR3 is TGTGCCACCAGTGATACCGGGACTAGCGGGGTGCGAGGGGAGCTGTTTTTT. This sequence encodes CATSDTGTSGVRGELFF.

This clonotype was detected a few times. V usage is TRBV30 and J usage is TRBJ1-6; D might be TRBD1 (5 bases). The V gene lost 3 bases and the J gene lost 7 bases, with 13 bases spanning the gap. The CDR3 length is 14 residues. Germline CDR1 is GTSNPN and CDR2 is SVGIG (reference sequence). The CDR3 DNA is TGTGCCTGGAGCGTTGACAGAAAGAATTCACCCCTCCACTTT. Amino acids: CAWSVDRKNSPLHF. Drawing the rest from reference TRBV30 and TRBJ1-6, the complete variable domain is SQTIHQWPATLVQPVGSPLSLECTVEGTSNPNLYWYRQAAGRGLQLLFYSVGIGQISSEVPQNLSASRPQDRQFILSSKKLLLSDSGFYLCAWSVDRKNSPLHFGNGTRLTVT.

The chain combines TRBV2 with TRBJ2-7; no definite D call. The CDR3 runs to 12 residues. CDR1 SNHLY and CDR2 FYNNEI come from the germline V gene. V lost 8 bases, J lost 0 bases, and 8 bases lay in between. CDR3 loop: CASDGRSYEQYF. As DNA, the CDR3 is TGTGCCAGCGACGGTCGCTCCTACGAGCAGTACTTC.

J is TRBJ1-2 and V is TRBV30, with D maybe TRBD1 (5 bases). The CDR3 is 11 residues long. V was trimmed by 2 bases and J by 6 bases, leaving 7 bases between them. Germline V gene lookup returns CDR1 GTSNPN and CDR2 SVGIG (reference sequence). The CDR3 here is CAWSQGDGYTF. Written as DNA, the CDR3 is TGTGCCTGGAGTCAGGGAGATGGCTACACCTTC. Full variable domain (outside the CDR3, taken from reference TRBV30 and TRBJ1-2): SQTIHQWPATLVQPVGSPLSLECTVEGTSNPNLYWYRQAAGRGLQLLFYSVGIGQISSEVPQNLSASRPQDRQFILSSKKLLLSDSGFYLCAWSQGDGYTFGSGTRLTVV.

The rearrangement links TRBV7-3 to TRBJ2-3; TRBD1 might be the D (5 bases). There are 16 residues in the CDR3. The germline V gene has CDR1 SGHTA and CDR2 FQGTGA. Trimming pared 1 base from V and 4 bases from J, leaving 15 bases between. CDR3 region: CASSLIGGAGPDTQYF. CDR3 bases: TGTGCCAGCAGCTTAATCGGTGGGGCCGGACCAGATACGCAGTATTTT.

In this sample, this clonotype turned up a few times. This chain uses TRBV14 with TRBJ1-3, with D uncertain. Deletions cut 0 bases from V and 0 bases from J, with 9 bases between. CDR1 is SGHDN and CDR2 is FVKESK in the germline V gene. The CDR3 is 16 amino acids. The CDR3 spells CASSQEGHYSGNTIYF. CDR3 sequence (DNA): TGTGCCAGCAGCCAAGAGGGCCACTACTCTGGAAACACCATATATTTT.

V is TRBV4-1 and J is TRBJ2-5; TRBD2 matches at 10 bases. This CDR3 contains 17 residues. Germline trimming cut 6 bases from V and 5 bases from J; bases unmatched to any gene: 15. Germline values: CDR1 MGHRA, CDR2 YSYEKL. In DNA, the CDR3 is TGCGCCAGCAGGGGGGGAACTAGCGGGGCCGCCTGGGAGACCCAGTACTTC. This translates into CASRGGTSGAAWETQYF.

Remarks on this clonotype: The CDR3 does not close with the conserved phenylalanine or tryptophan, likely indicating a read error. The chain couples TRBV4-1 to TRBJ1-2, with D unresolved. Germline loops: CDR1 MGHRA, CDR2 YSYEKL. V was pared by 4 bases and J by 5 bases, with 11 bases between. This CDR3 is built from 13 residues. In nucleotides, the CDR3 is TGCGCCAGCAGCCCCCTATCAGGTTATGGCTACACCTTA. Translating gives CASSPLSGYGYTL.

This clonotype showed up many times. The rearrangement uses TRBV12-3 or TRBV12-4 and TRBJ2-7; D tentatively fits TRBD1 or TRBD2 (5 bases each). Trimming cost V 2 bases and J 5 bases, with 16 bases left between them. This CDR3 comprises 15 residues. The CDR3 coding sequence is TGTGCCAGCAGTTTATTCGGGCAGGGAGTCCACGAGCAGTACTTC. Its protein product is CASSLFGQGVHEQYF.

The chain links TRBV5-5 to TRBJ2-1, with a tentative D call TRBD1 (5 bases). Trimming took off 1 base at V and 8 bases at J, with 13 bases between the two ends. The CDR3 has 14 amino acids. Looked up from germline, CDR1 is SGHKS and CDR2 is YYEKEE (reference sequence). In DNA form, the CDR3 reads TGTGCCAGCAGCTTGAAGCCCTGGGGCCATGAGCAGTTCTTC. Its protein product is CASSLKPWGHEQFF.